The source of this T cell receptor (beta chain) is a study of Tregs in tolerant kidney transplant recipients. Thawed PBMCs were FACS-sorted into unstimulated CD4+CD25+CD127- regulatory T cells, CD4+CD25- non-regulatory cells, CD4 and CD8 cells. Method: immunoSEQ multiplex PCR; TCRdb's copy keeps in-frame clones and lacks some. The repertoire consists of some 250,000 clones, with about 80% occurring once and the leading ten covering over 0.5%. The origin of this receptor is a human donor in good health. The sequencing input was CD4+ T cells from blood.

CDR3 sequence reads: CASQLGVGTEAFF. DNA for the CDR3: TGTGCCAGCCAATTAGGGGTCGGCACTGAAGCTTTCTTT. The V gene is TRBV2, the J gene TRBJ1-1, with a tentative D call TRBD1 (5 bases). V lost 8 bases to trimming and J lost 4 bases, with 14 bases between them. Germline lookup yields CDR1 SNHLY and CDR2 FYNNEI. CDR3 length equals 13 residues.